This T cell receptor beta chain was profiled in a study of blood T cell repertoires in COVID-19. Whole-study context: PBMCs, B-cell-depleted T cells, or T cells provided the cDNA or gDNA that made up the material.

Germline V gene data show CDR1 as SEHNR and CDR2 as FQNEAQ (reference sequence). The CDR3 spans 15 residues. Trimming at V came to 3 bases and at J to 4 bases, leaving 7 bases not matched to a gene. In the original processing: Estimates of nucleated cell counts were drawn from the amplification of reference gene primers. Profiled with immunoSEQ multiplex PCR; TCRdb holds only in-frame clones, not every one. V, J and clone size reflect that table, while D and trimming were determined from the DNA. The data contain 250,000 to 300,000 clones, around 86% of them singletons. The sequence was collected from a man aged 18 to 35 with active or convalescent COVID-19. The rearrangement links TRBV7-9 to TRBJ2-5, with 8 bases aligning to TRBD1. The sequenced sample was peripheral blood. DNA of the CDR3: TGTGCCAGCAGCTTTTACCTACAGGGGGGAGAGACCCAGTACTTC. Translation gives CASSFYLQGGETQYF.